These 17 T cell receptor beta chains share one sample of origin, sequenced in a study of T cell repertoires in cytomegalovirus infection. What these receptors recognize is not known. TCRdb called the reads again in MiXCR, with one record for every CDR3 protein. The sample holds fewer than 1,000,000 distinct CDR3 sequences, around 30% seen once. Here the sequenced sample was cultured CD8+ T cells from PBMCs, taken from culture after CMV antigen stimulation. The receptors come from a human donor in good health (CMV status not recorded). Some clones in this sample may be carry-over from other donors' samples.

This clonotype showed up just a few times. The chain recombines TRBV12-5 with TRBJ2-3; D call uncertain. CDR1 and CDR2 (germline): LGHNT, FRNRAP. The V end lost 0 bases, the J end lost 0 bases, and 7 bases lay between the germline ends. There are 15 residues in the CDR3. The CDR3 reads CASGLVAASTDTQYF. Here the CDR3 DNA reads TGTGCTAGTGGTTTGGTGGCAGCCAGCACAGATACGCAGTATTTT.

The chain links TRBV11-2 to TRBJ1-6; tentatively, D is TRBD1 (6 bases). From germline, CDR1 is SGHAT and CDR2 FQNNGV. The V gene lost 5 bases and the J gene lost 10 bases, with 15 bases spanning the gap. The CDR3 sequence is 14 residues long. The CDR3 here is CASSAWDIESPLHF. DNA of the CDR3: TGTGCCAGCAGCGCCTGGGACATAGAGTCACCCCTCCACTTT.

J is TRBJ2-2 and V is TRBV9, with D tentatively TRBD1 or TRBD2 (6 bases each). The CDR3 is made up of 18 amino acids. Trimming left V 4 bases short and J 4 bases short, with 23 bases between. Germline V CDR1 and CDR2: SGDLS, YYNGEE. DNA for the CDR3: TGTGCCAGCAGCCATCCCGCGACGGGGGCGGCTAGCACCGGGGAGCTGTTTTTT. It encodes CASSHPATGAASTGELFF.

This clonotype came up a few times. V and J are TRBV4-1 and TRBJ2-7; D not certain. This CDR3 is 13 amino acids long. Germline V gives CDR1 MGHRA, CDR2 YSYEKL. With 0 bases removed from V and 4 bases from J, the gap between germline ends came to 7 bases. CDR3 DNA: TGCGCCAGCAGCCAAGAAGTCGGTTACGAGCAGTACGTC. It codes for CASSQEVGYEQYV.

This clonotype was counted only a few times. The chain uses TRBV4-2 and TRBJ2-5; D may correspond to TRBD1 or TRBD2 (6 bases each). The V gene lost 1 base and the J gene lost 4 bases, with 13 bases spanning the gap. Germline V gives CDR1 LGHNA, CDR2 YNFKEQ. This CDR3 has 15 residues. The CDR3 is CASSQVGGRVETQYF. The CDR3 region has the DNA TGTGCCAGCAGCCAAGTGGGGGGCCGAGTAGAGACCCAGTACTTC.

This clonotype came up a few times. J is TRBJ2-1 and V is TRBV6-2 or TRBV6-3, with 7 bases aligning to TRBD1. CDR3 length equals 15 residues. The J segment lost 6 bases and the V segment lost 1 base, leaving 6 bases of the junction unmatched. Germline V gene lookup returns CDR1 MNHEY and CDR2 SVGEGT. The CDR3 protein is CASSYLRTGPNEQFF. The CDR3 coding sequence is TGTGCCAGCAGTTACTTAAGGACAGGCCCCAATGAGCAGTTCTTC.

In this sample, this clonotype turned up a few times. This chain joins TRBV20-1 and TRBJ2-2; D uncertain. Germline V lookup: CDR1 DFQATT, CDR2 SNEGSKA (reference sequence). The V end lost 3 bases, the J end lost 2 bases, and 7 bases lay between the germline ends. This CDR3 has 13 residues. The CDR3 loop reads CSARNGNTGELFF. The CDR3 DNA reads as TGCAGTGCTAGGAACGGCAACACCGGGGAGCTGTTTTTT.

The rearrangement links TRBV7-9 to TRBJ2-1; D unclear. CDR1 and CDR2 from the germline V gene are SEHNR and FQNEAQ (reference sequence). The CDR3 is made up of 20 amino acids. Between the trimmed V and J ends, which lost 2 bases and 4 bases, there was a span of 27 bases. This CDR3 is CASSLTPSGRWDGAYNEQFF. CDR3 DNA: TGTGCCAGCAGCTTAACCCCCTCCGGACGCTGGGATGGAGCATACAATGAGCAGTTCTTC.

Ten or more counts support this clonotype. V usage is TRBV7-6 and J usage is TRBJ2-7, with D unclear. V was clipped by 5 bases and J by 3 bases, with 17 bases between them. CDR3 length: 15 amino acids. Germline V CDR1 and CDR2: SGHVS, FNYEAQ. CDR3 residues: CASSEGTGFIYEQYV. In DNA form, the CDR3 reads TGTGCCAGCAGCGAAGGCACCGGGTTTATCTACGAGCAGTACGTC.

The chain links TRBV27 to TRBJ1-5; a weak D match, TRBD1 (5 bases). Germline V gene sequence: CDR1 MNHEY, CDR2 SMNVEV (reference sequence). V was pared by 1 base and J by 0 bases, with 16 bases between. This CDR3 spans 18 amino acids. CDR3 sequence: CASSLYGASGYSNQPQHF. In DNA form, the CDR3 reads TGTGCCAGCAGTTTATACGGGGCCTCCGGATATAGCAATCAGCCCCAGCATTTT.

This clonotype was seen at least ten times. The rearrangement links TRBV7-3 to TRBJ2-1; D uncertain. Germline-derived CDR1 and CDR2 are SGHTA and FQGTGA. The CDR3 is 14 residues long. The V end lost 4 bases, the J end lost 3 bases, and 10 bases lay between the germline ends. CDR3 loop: CASSSQGVYNEQFF. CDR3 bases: TGTGCCAGCAGCTCCCAAGGAGTCTACAATGAGCAGTTCTTC. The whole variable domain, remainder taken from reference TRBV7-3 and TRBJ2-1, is GAGVSQTPSNKVTEKGKYVELRCDPISGHTALYWYRQSLGQGPEFLIYFQGTGAADDSGLPNDRFFAVRPEGSVSTLKIQRTERGDSAVYLCASSSQGVYNEQFFGPGTRLTVL.

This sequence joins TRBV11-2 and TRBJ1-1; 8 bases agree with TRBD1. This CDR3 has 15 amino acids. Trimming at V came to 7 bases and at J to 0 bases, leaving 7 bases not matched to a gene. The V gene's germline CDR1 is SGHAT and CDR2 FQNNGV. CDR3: CASTKTGAMNTEAFF. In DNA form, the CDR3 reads TGTGCCAGCACCAAGACAGGGGCCATGAACACTGAAGCTTTCTTT.

The CDR3 is CSVLPDVAGAPTDTQYF. CDR3 bases: TGCAGCGTTTTACCGGATGTGGCGGGGGCCCCCACAGATACGCAGTATTTT. The gene calls are TRBV29-1 and TRBJ2-3, with D possibly TRBD2 on 7 matching bases. The CDR3 is made up of 17 amino acids. The V gene lost 5 bases and the J gene lost 2 bases, with 23 bases spanning the gap. Germline lookup yields CDR1 SQVTM and CDR2 ANQGSEA.

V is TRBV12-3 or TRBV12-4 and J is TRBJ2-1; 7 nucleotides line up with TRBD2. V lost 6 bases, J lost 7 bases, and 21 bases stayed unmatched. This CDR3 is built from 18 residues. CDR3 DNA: TGTGCCAGCAGCCTGATTCTGTTGGGGCGGGGGTTAGGGAATGAGCAGTTCTTC. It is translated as CASSLILLGRGLGNEQFF.

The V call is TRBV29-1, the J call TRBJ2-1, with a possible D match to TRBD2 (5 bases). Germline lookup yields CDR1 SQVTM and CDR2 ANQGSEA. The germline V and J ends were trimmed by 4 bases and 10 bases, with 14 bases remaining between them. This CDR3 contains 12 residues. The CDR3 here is CSVAWGASEQFF. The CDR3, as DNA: TGCAGCGTTGCGTGGGGAGCGAGCGAGCAGTTCTTC.

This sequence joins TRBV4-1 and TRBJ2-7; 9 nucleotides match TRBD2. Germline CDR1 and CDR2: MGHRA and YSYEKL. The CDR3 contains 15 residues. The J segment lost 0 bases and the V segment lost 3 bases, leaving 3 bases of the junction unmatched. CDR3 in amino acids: CASSHYSGSSYEQYV. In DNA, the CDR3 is TGCGCCAGCAGCCATTATAGCGGGAGCTCCTACGAGCAGTACGTC.

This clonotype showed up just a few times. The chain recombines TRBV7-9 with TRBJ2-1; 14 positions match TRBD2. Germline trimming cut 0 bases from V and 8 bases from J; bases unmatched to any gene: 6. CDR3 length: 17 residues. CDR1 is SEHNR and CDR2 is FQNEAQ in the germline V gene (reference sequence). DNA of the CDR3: TGTGCCAGCAGCTTAGCCGGACTAGCGGGGGGATGGGATGAGCAGTTCTTC. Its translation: CASSLAGLAGGWDEQFF.